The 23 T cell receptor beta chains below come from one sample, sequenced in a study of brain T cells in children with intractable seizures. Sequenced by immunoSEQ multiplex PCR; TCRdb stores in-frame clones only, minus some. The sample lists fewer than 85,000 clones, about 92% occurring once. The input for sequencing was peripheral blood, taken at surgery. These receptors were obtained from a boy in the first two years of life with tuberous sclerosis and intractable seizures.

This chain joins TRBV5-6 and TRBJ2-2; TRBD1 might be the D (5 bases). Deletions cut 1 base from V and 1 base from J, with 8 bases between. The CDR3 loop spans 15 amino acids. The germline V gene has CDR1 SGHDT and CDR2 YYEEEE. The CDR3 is CASSLRQGNTGELFF. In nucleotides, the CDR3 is TGTGCCAGCAGCTTGAGGCAGGGGAACACCGGGGAGCTGTTTTTT.

CDR3 amino acids: CASSSGAGSNYGYTF. CDR3 nucleotides: TGCGCCAGCAGCTCAGGAGCAGGGTCCAACTATGGCTACACCTTC. This chain links TRBV4-1 with TRBJ1-2, with D possibly TRBD1 on 5 matching bases. The V and J ends lost 5 bases and 2 bases respectively, with 15 bases between them. The V gene's germline CDR1 is MGHRA and CDR2 YSYEKL. The CDR3 covers 15 residues.

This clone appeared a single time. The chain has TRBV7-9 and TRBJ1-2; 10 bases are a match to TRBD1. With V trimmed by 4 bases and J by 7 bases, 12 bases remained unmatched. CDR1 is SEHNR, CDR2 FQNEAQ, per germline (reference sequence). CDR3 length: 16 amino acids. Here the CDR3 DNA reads TGTGCCAGCAGCTCAACCGGGACAGGGGATCGAAGTGGCTACACCTTC. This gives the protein CASSSTGTGDRSGYTF. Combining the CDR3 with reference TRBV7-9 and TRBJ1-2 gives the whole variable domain DTGVSQNPRHKITKRGQNVTFRCDPISEHNRLYWYRQTLGQGPEFLTYFQNEAQLEKSRLLSDRFSAERPKGSFSTLEIQRTEQGDSAMYLCASSSTGTGDRSGYTFGSGTRLTVV.

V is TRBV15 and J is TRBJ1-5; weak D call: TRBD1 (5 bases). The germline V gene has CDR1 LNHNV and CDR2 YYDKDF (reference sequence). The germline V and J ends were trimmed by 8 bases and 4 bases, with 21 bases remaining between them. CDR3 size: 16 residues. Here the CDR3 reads CATHHTRGNPNQPQHF. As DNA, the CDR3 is TGTGCCACCCACCACACCCGGGGCAATCCTAATCAGCCCCAGCATTTT.

The CDR3 spells CASSLVDPGAGELFF. The CDR3, as DNA: TGTGCCAGCAGCTTAGTAGACCCCGGGGCCGGGGAGCTGTTTTTT. This rearrangement joins TRBV7-9 to TRBJ2-2; the D gene is possibly TRBD2 (5 bases). Trimming stripped 1 base from V and 6 bases from J, with 12 bases between. CDR1 SEHNR and CDR2 FQNEAQ come from the germline V gene (reference sequence). The CDR3 totals 15 residues.

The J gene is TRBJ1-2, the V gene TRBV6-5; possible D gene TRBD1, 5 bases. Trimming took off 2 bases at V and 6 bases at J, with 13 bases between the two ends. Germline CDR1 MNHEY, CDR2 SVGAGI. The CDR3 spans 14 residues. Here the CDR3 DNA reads TGTGCCAGCAGTTACGCCGGGGGAGGAAATGGCTACACCTTC. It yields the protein CASSYAGGGNGYTF.

The CDR3 region has the DNA TGTGCCAGCGGTTGGAGGGGAGAGACCCAGTACTTC. As protein: CASGWRGETQYF. The rearrangement joins TRBV27 to TRBJ2-5; maybe TRBD2 (6 bases). V lost 8 bases, J lost 4 bases, and 11 bases lay in between. The V gene's germline CDR1 is MNHEY and CDR2 SMNVEV (reference sequence). This CDR3 region has 12 residues.

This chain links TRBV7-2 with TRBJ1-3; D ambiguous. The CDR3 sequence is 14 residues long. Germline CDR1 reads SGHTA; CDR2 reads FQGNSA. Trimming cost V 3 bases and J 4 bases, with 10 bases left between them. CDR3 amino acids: CASSFSLPGNTIYF. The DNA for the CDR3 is TGTGCCAGCAGCTTCAGTCTGCCCGGAAACACCATATATTTT. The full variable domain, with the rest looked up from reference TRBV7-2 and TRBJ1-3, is GAGVSQSPSNKVTEKGKDVELRCDPISGHTALYWYRQSLGQGLEFLIYFQGNSAPDKSGLPSDRFSAERTGGSVSTLTIQRTQQEDSAVYLCASSFSLPGNTIYFGEGSWLTVV.

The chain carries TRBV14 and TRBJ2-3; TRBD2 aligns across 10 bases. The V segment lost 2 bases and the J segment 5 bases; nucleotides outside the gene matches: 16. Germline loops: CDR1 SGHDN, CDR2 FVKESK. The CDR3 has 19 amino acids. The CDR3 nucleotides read TGTGCCAGCAGCCAAAAGTACATCAGCGGGAGGGCCCTCGAAGATACGCAGTATTTT. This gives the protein CASSQKYISGRALEDTQYF.

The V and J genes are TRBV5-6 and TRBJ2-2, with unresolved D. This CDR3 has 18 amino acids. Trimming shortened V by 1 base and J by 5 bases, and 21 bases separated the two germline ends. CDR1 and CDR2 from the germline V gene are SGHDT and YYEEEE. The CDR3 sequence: CASSLIPTRTPSTGELFF. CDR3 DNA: TGTGCCAGCAGCTTGATACCAACCCGCACCCCATCGACCGGGGAGCTGTTTTTT.

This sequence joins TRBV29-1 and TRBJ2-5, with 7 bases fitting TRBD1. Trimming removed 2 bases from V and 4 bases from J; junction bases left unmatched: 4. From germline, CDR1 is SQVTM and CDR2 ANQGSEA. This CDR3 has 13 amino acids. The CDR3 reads CSVEQGVGETQYF. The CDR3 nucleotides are TGCAGCGTTGAACAGGGGGTCGGAGAGACCCAGTACTTC. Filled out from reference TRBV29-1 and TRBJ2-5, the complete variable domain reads SAVISQKPSRDICQRGTSLTIQCQVDSQVTMMFWYRQQPGQSLTLIATANQGSEATYESGFVIDKFPISRPNLTFSTLTVSNMSPEDSSIYLCSVEQGVGETQYFGPGTRLLVL.

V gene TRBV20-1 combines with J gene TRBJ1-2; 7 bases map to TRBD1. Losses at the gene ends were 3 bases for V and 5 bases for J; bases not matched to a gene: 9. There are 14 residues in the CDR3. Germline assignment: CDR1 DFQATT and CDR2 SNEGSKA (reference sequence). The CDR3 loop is CSASQGQLYYGYTF. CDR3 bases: TGCAGTGCTAGTCAGGGACAGTTATATTATGGCTACACCTTC.

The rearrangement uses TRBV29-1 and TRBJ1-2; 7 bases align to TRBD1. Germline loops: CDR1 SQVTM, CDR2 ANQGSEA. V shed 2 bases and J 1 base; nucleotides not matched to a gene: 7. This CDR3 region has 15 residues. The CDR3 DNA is TGCAGCGTTGAATTACCCGGGACAGATAACTATGGCTACACCTTC. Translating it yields CSVELPGTDNYGYTF.

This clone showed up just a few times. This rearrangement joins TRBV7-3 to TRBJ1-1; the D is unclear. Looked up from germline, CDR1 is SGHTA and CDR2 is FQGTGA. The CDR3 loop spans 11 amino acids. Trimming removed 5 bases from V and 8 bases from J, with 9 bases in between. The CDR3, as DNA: TGTGCCAGCAGCAATCCGGGGGAAGCTTTCTTT. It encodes CASSNPGEAFF. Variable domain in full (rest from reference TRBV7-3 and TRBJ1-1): GAGVSQTPSNKVTEKGKYVELRCDPISGHTALYWYRQSLGQGPEFLIYFQGTGAADDSGLPNDRFFAVRPEGSVSTLKIQRTERGDSAVYLCASSNPGEAFFGQGTRLTVV.

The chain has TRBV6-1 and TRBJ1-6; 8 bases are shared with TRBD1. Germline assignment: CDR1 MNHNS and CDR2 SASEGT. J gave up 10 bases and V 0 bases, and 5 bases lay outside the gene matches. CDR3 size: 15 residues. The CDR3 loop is CASSEATTGVSPLHF. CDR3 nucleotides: TGTGCCAGCAGTGAAGCGACGACAGGGGTCTCACCCCTCCACTTT.

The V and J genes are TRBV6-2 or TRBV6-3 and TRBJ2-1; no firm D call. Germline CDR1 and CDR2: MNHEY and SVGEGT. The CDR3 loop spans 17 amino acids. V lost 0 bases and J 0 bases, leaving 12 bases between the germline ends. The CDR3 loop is CASSYSTSGTSYNEQFF. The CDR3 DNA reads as TGTGCCAGCAGTTACTCGACTTCCGGCACCTCCTACAATGAGCAGTTCTTC.

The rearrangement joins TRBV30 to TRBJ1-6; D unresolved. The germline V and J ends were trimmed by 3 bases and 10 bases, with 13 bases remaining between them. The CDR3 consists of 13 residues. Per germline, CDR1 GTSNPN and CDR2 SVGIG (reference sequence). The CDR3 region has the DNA TGTGCCTGGAGCCTGACCTTGGGATCACCCCTCCACTTT. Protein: CAWSLTLGSPLHF.

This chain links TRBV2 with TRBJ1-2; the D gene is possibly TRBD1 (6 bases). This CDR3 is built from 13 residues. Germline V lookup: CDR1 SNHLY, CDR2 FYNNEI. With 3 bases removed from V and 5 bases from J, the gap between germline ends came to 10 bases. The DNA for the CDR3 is TGTGCCAGCAGTGAGAGGGGGTTATATGGCTACACCTTC. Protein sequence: CASSERGLYGYTF. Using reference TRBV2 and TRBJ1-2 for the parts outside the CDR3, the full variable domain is EPEVTQTPSHQVTQMGQEVILRCVPISNHLYFYWYRQILGQKVEFLVSFYNNEISEKSEIFDDQFSVERPDGSNFTLKIRSTKLEDSAMYFCASSERGLYGYTFGSGTRLTVV.

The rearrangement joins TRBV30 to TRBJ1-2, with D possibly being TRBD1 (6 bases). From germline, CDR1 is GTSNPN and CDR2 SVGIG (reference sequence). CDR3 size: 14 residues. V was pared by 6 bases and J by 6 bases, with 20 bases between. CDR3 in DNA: TGTGCCTGCTCCCTAGGGGGTCGGGCCCATGGCTACACCTTC. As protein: CACSLGGRAHGYTF.

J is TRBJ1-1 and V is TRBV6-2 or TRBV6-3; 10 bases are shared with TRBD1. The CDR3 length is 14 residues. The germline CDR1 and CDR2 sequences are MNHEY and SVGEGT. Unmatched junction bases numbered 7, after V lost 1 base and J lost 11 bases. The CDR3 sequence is CASSYWDRGGGAFF. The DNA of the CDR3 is TGTGCCAGCAGTTACTGGGACAGGGGAGGAGGGGCTTTCTTT.

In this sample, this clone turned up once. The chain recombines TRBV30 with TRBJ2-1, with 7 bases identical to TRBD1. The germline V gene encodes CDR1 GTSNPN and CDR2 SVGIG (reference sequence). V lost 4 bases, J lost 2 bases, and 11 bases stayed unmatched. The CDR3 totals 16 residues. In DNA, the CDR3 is TGTGCCTGGACTCCCCGTCAGGGGGTCCCCTACAATGAGCAGTTCTTC. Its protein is CAWTPRQGVPYNEQFF.

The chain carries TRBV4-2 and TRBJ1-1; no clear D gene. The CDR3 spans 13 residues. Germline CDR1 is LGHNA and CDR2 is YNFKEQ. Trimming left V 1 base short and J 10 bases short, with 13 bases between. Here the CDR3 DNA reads TGTGCCAGCAGCCAAGGCGGCGGTTCTTCAGCTTTCTTT. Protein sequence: CASSQGGGSSAFF.

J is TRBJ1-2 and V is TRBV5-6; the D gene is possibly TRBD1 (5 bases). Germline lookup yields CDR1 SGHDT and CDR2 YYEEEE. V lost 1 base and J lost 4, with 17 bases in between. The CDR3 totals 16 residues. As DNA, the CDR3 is TGTGCCAGCAGCTTGCAGACAGCGAACTACGGCTATGGCTACACCTTC. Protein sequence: CASSLQTANYGYGYTF.